The clone carrying this T cell receptor beta chain has a single count. Its antigen is still unknown. Measured with immunoSEQ multiplex PCR; TCRdb has only the in-frame clones, and not every one. Here the sample spans over 400,000 clones, 75% to 90% being singletons. V lost 5 bases and J lost 3, with 16 bases in between. In germline, CDR1 is SEHNR, CDR2 FQNEAQ (reference sequence). There are 15 residues in the CDR3. Treatment indicated: around 19 received Ad26.COV2.S at low or high dose, single or two shots; five or six received placebo; per-sample allocation not given. Sampling occurred on day 63 after the first vaccine or placebo injection. This adult donor, from Boston, was 18-55 years old. This specimen comes from a study of Ad26.COV2.S vaccination and SARS-CoV-2 variants. Looking at the study overall: Ad26.COV2.S was injected intramuscularly once or twice, 56 days apart.

Study findings and constraints: Reportedly, spike-specific CD8+ and CD4+ T cell responses achieved substantial breadth once vaccination had taken place. Those who received vaccine or placebo ended up with similar non-spike TCR breadth.

This chain joins TRBV7-9 and TRBJ2-5; a weak D match, TRBD2 (6 bases). This sequence was found in a person aged 18-65 years who received the Ad26.COV2.S COVID-19 vaccine or a placebo. The sequences come from peripheral blood, collected in a trial of Ad26.COV2.S vaccine versus placebo. CDR3: CASSPGLPGEETQYF. CDR3 nucleotide sequence: TGTGCCAGCAGCCCCGGACTACCGGGGGAAGAGACCCAGTACTTC.